This T cell receptor beta chain was observed in a study of shared T cell receptors in the human thymus. Profiling relied on immunoSEQ multiplex PCR, and the TCRdb table lists in-frame clones only, not all of them. The data contain some 400,000 clones, more than 85% of them singletons. Trimming left V 7 bases short and J 7 bases short, with 14 bases between. Germline CDR1 and CDR2: SGHTS and YDEGEE. The CDR3 runs to 13 residues. Sequencing was done on a sample of thymocytes. This clonotype was sampled from a human donor. The chain is built from TRBV5-8 and TRBJ2-2, with unresolved D. For the CDR3, the DNA is TGTGCCAGCGACGGACCCCAGGTCGGGGAGCTGTTTTTT. Its protein is CASDGPQVGELFF.